Below, 25 T cell receptor beta chains from the same sample are listed, as sequenced in a study of Tregs in tolerant kidney transplant recipients. The data were produced by immunoSEQ multiplex PCR, yet TCRdb's version contains in-frame clones alone and is incomplete. The top ten clones hold around 0.38% of a sample with 35,000 to 50,000 clones, about 95% of them seen once. These receptors have no known antigen. What was sequenced was Tregs from blood cultured with allogeneic cells. These receptor sequences come from a human donor in good health.

V is TRBV29-1 and J is TRBJ2-1; perhaps TRBD1 as D (6 bases). The CDR3 length is 13 residues. The V end was cut by 7 bases, the J end by 4 bases, with 14 bases between. Germline loops: CDR1 SQVTM, CDR2 ANQGSEA. The CDR3 DNA sequence: TGCAGCGGGCGACAGGATAAATACAATGAGCAGTTCTTC. Translated: CSGRQDKYNEQFF.

The chain joins TRBV5-1 to TRBJ1-1; 8 bases are shared with TRBD1. Germline V gene data show CDR1 as SGHRS and CDR2 as YFSETQ. V lost 5 bases and J lost 0; bases outside the gene matches: 9. The CDR3 length is 16 residues. CDR3: CASRTGQGSLNTEAFF. The CDR3 DNA sequence: TGCGCCAGCAGAACAGGACAGGGAAGCCTGAACACTGAAGCTTTCTTT.

The rearrangement joins TRBV7-9 to TRBJ2-2, with D uncertain. V lost 7 bases and J 2 bases, leaving 14 bases between the germline ends. Looked up from germline, CDR1 is SEHNR and CDR2 is FQNEAQ (reference sequence). This CDR3 has 15 residues. CDR3 sequence: CASTPRGRNTGELFF. As DNA, the CDR3 is TGTGCCAGCACCCCGAGAGGCAGAAACACCGGGGAGCTGTTTTTT.

The gene calls are TRBV29-1 and TRBJ2-7, with 7 bases lining up with TRBD1. The V and J ends lost 6 bases and 1 base, in that order; junction bases with no gene match: 6. Germline lookup yields CDR1 SQVTM and CDR2 ANQGSEA. The CDR3 extends over 13 amino acids. This CDR3 reads CSVSDRASYEQYF. The CDR3 DNA reads TGCAGCGTCTCCGACAGGGCTTCCTACGAGCAGTACTTC.

The chain uses TRBV19 and TRBJ1-4, with TRBD1 as a possible D gene (5 bases). The germline V and J ends were trimmed by 2 bases and 0 bases, with 10 bases remaining between them. This CDR3 region has 16 residues. CDR1 and CDR2 from the germline V gene are LNHDA and SQIVND (reference sequence). CDR3 region: CASSIRRDPTNEKLFF. For the CDR3, the DNA is TGTGCCAGTAGTATAAGGCGGGACCCAACTAATGAAAAACTGTTTTTT.

The chain couples TRBV19 to TRBJ1-2, with D possibly TRBD1 on 5 matching bases. Germline CDR1 is LNHDA and CDR2 is SQIVND (reference sequence). Trimming pared 1 base from V and 4 bases from J, leaving 16 bases between. This CDR3 region has 16 residues. The CDR3 here is CASSIAGWGVVYGYTF. The CDR3 DNA is TGTGCCAGTAGTATAGCCGGATGGGGGGTTGTCTATGGCTACACCTTC. Together with reference TRBV19 and TRBJ1-2, the CDR3 gives the full variable domain: DGGITQSPKYLFRKEGQNVTLSCEQNLNHDAMYWYRQDPGQGLRLIYYSQIVNDFQKGDIAEGYSVSREKKESFPLTVTSAQKNPTAFYLCASSIAGWGVVYGYTFGSGTRLTVV.

This clone has just a few counts. The rearrangement joins TRBV11-2 to TRBJ1-2, with 9 bases identical to TRBD1. This CDR3 comprises 13 residues. Germline CDR1 SGHAT, CDR2 FQNNGV. Germline trimming cut 5 bases from V and 5 bases from J; bases unmatched to any gene: 3. The CDR3 region is CASSRDRVYGYTF. CDR3 in DNA: TGTGCCAGCAGCCGGGACAGGGTATATGGCTACACCTTC.

The chain links TRBV5-1 to TRBJ2-7, with D perhaps matching TRBD1 (6 bases). Germline V gene lookup returns CDR1 SGHRS and CDR2 YFSETQ. Trimming removed 3 bases from V and 6 bases from J, with 13 bases in between. The CDR3 sequence is 13 residues long. The CDR3 DNA reads TGCGCCAGCAGCTGGGGGACAACAACCGAGCAGTACTTC. Protein: CASSWGTTTEQYF.

The sample holds one count of this clone. This sequence joins TRBV9 and TRBJ2-7; possible D gene TRBD2, 5 bases. The germline V gene has CDR1 SGDLS and CDR2 YYNGEE. The CDR3 is 14 residues long. V was trimmed by 4 bases and J by 3 bases, leaving 14 bases between them. This CDR3 is CASSLSGTFYEQYF. CDR3 nucleotide sequence: TGTGCCAGCAGCCTCAGCGGTACTTTCTACGAGCAGTACTTC.

The chain recombines TRBV7-3 with TRBJ2-7, with 8 bases that match TRBD1. V lost 6 bases to trimming and J lost 3 bases; unmatched junction nucleotides: 4. There are 13 residues in the CDR3. Germline V gives CDR1 SGHTA, CDR2 FQGTGA. Here the CDR3 reads CASSFGQGYEQYF. Here the CDR3 DNA reads TGTGCCAGCAGTTTCGGACAGGGCTACGAGCAGTACTTC.

The chain links TRBV11-2 to TRBJ2-1; possible D gene TRBD1, 5 bases. This CDR3 comprises 13 residues. Trimming took off 5 bases at V and 5 bases at J, with 10 bases between the two ends. The germline CDR1 and CDR2 sequences are SGHAT and FQNNGV. Written as DNA, the CDR3 is TGTGCCAGCAGCCCCGACAGAGACAATGAGCAGTTCTTC. Protein sequence: CASSPDRDNEQFF.

The chain recombines TRBV5-1 with TRBJ1-2; TRBD1 aligns across 8 bases. This CDR3 has 13 residues. Germline trimming cut 2 bases from V and 7 bases from J; bases unmatched to any gene: 4. Germline loops: CDR1 SGHRS, CDR2 YFSETQ. The DNA of the CDR3 is TGCGCCAGCAGCTTTCAGGGGGCGTCTGGCTACACCTTC. It specifies CASSFQGASGYTF.

The chain links TRBV12-5 to TRBJ1-3; D is unresolved. From germline, CDR1 is LGHNT and CDR2 FRNRAP. The CDR3 loop spans 17 amino acids. V shed 4 bases and J shed 4 bases, with 20 bases lying between them. This CDR3 reads CASGSPFGQTAGNTIYF. The CDR3 nucleotides are TGTGCTAGTGGTTCCCCTTTTGGCCAGACGGCGGGAAACACCATATATTTT.

This chain uses TRBV2 with TRBJ1-4, with D perhaps matching TRBD1 (5 bases). Per the germline V gene, CDR1 is SNHLY and CDR2 is FYNNEI. V was shortened by 7 bases and J by 0 bases, with 12 bases between the two germline ends. This CDR3 spans 15 amino acids. The chain's CDR3 is CASKGRATTNEKLFF. CDR3 DNA: TGTGCCAGCAAGGGACGGGCCACAACTAATGAAAAACTGTTTTTT.

Here the CDR3 DNA reads TGTGCCAGCAGTCGACGGTATAGCAATCAGCCCCAGCATTTT. This gives the protein CASSRRYSNQPQHF. This sequence joins TRBV6-5 and TRBJ1-5; no definite D call. There are 14 residues in the CDR3. Between the trimmed V and J ends, which lost 5 bases and 0 bases, there was a span of 8 bases. The germline V gene encodes CDR1 MNHEY and CDR2 SVGAGI.

CDR3 sequence reads: CASSQGLAVTDTQYF. The CDR3, as DNA: TGTGCCAGCTCACAGGGACTAGCGGTCACAGATACGCAGTATTTT. The chain recombines TRBV18 with TRBJ2-3, with TRBD2 matching over 11 bases. With V trimmed by 4 bases and J by 2 bases, 2 bases remained unmatched. Germline V gene data show CDR1 as KGHSH and CDR2 as LQKENI. CDR3 size: 15 residues.

This chain joins TRBV29-1 and TRBJ2-5; 11 bases agree with TRBD1. The CDR3 spans 14 residues. V gave up 5 bases and J gave up 4 bases; unmatched junction bases: 6. Germline assignment: CDR1 SQVTM and CDR2 ANQGSEA. CDR3 amino acids: CSVPGQGVRETQYF. Here the CDR3 DNA reads TGCAGCGTTCCGGGACAGGGGGTAAGAGAGACCCAGTACTTC.

The chain carries TRBV9 and TRBJ2-2; D is unresolved. This CDR3 has 13 amino acids. Germline V lookup: CDR1 SGDLS, CDR2 YYNGEE. V was trimmed by 10 bases and J by 5 bases, leaving 15 bases between them. Written as DNA, the CDR3 is TGTGCCTCCTCCCAATCGGCGACCGGGGAGCTGTTTTTT. It specifies CASSQSATGELFF.

The chain employs TRBV7-3 and TRBJ2-1, with TRBD1 as a possible D gene (6 bases). This CDR3 is built from 16 residues. Germline CDR1 is SGHTA and CDR2 is FQGTGA. V gave up 0 bases and J gave up 7 bases, with 16 bases separating them. CDR3 region: CASSLTGTTETNEQFF. The CDR3 bases are TGTGCCAGCAGCTTAACCGGGACAACCGAGACGAATGAGCAGTTCTTC.

The J gene is TRBJ2-4, the V gene TRBV30, with TRBD1 matching 7 bases. With 0 bases clipped from V and 1 base from J, the junction kept 9 bases outside the gene matches. CDR3 size: 17 residues. Looked up from germline, CDR1 is GTSNPN and CDR2 is SVGIG (reference sequence). The CDR3 sequence: CAWSVRQGVLAKNIQYF. CDR3 nucleotide sequence: TGTGCCTGGAGTGTTCGACAGGGAGTATTGGCCAAAAACATTCAGTACTTC.

The chain couples TRBV18 to TRBJ1-1, with a weak D call TRBD1 (5 bases). V dropped 5 bases and J dropped 1 base, with 20 bases sitting between them. Germline V gene data show CDR1 as KGHSH and CDR2 as LQKENI. The CDR3 extends over 17 amino acids. Here the CDR3 reads CASSTPTPPQGNTEAFF. The CDR3 DNA follows: TGTGCCAGCTCAACCCCCACACCACCCCAGGGGAACACTGAAGCTTTCTTT.

The CDR3 DNA is TGTGCCAGTAGTATAGACAGAATTCGGACGGAAAACACTGAAGCTTTCTTT. Its protein product is CASSIDRIRTENTEAFF. The rearrangement uses TRBV19 and TRBJ1-1; no definite D call. Trimming removed 0 bases at V and 2 bases at J, with 16 bases between. This CDR3 contains 17 residues. CDR1 is LNHDA and CDR2 is SQIVND in the germline V gene (reference sequence). The full variable domain, its missing parts supplied by reference TRBV19 and TRBJ1-1, is DGGITQSPKYLFRKEGQNVTLSCEQNLNHDAMYWYRQDPGQGLRLIYYSQIVNDFQKGDIAEGYSVSREKKESFPLTVTSAQKNPTAFYLCASSIDRIRTENTEAFFGQGTRLTVV.

The chain couples TRBV30 to TRBJ1-3; no clear D gene. The germline V and J ends were trimmed by 2 bases and 5 bases, with 10 bases remaining between them. Per the germline V gene, CDR1 is GTSNPN and CDR2 is SVGIG (reference sequence). The CDR3 contains 13 residues. The CDR3 here is CAWSPGPRNTIYF. CDR3 nucleotides: TGTGCCTGGAGTCCCGGCCCGAGAAACACCATATATTTT. Using reference TRBV30 and TRBJ1-3 for the parts outside the CDR3, the full variable domain is SQTIHQWPATLVQPVGSPLSLECTVEGTSNPNLYWYRQAAGRGLQLLFYSVGIGQISSEVPQNLSASRPQDRQFILSSKKLLLSDSGFYLCAWSPGPRNTIYFGEGSWLTVV.

The chain links TRBV7-6 to TRBJ1-2; D remains unclear. CDR3 length equals 16 residues. Trimming shortened V by 5 bases and J by 4 bases, and 20 bases separated the two germline ends. Germline loops: CDR1 SGHVS, CDR2 FNYEAQ. This chain's CDR3 is CASSPRTGVSFYGYTF. CDR3 in DNA: TGTGCCAGCAGCCCGAGGACCGGAGTATCCTTCTATGGCTACACCTTC. Using reference TRBV7-6 and TRBJ1-2 for the parts outside the CDR3, the full variable domain is GAGVSQSPRYKVTKRGQDVALRCDPISGHVSLYWYRQALGQGPEFLTYFNYEAQQDKSGLPNDRFSAERPEGSISTLTIQRTEQRDSAMYRCASSPRTGVSFYGYTFGSGTRLTVV.

V is TRBV6-5 and J is TRBJ1-4; a possible D gene is TRBD1 (6 bases). Trimming pared 2 bases from V and 7 bases from J, leaving 14 bases between. CDR3 length equals 15 residues. Germline-derived CDR1 and CDR2 are MNHEY and SVGAGI. CDR3 in DNA: TGTGCCAGCAGTTACACCAGGGGAGGGGGTGAAAAACTGTTTTTT. Translation gives CASSYTRGGGEKLFF.